Each of the 11 T cell receptor beta chains below was sequenced from the same sample in a study of cytomegalovirus exposure and HLA in healthy donors. This table comes from immunoSEQ multiplex PCR, and its TCRdb copy is limited to in-frame clones, with some not included. The table lists a few hundred thousand clones, roughly 90% of them singletons. The sample was PBMCs. All receptors come from a woman aged 18-35 years in good health and CMV-seronegative.

This clone appeared a single time. The chain employs TRBV5-4 and TRBJ2-7; possible D gene TRBD2, 6 bases. The CDR3 consists of 13 residues. V lost 0 bases to trimming and J lost 6 bases, with 10 bases between them. Germline CDR1 and CDR2: SGHNT and YYREEE (reference sequence). The CDR3 bases are TGTGCCAGCAGCTTGGATGGGACTTTCGAGCAGTACTTC. Translating gives CASSLDGTFEQYF.

The CDR3 protein is CASSFPGQNSYEQYF. In nucleotides, the CDR3 is TGTGCCAGCAGTTTTCCGGGACAGAACTCATACGAGCAGTACTTC. J is TRBJ2-7 and V is TRBV28; 7 bases are shared with TRBD1. CDR1 MDHEN and CDR2 SYDVKM come from the germline V gene. This CDR3 is built from 15 residues. The ends lost 3 bases at V and 4 bases at J; junction bases unmatched: 9.

This clone was detected once. The chain recombines TRBV16 with TRBJ1-4; D unresolved. Per the germline V gene, CDR1 is KGHSY and CDR2 is FQNENV. The CDR3 has 15 residues. Trimming left V 2 bases short and J 7 bases short, with 14 bases between. Here the CDR3 DNA reads TGTGCCAGCAGCCAACTTGCGGGTCGGGGTGAAAAACTGTTTTTT. This codes for CASSQLAGRGEKLFF.

The chain joins TRBV27 to TRBJ1-5; no clear D. Trimming cost V 5 bases and J 7 bases, with 12 bases left between them. CDR1 MNHEY and CDR2 SMNVEV come from the germline V gene (reference sequence). This CDR3 contains 13 residues. This CDR3 is CASSIYGSQPQHF. The CDR3 DNA is TGTGCCAGCAGTATCTACGGTAGCCAGCCCCAGCATTTT.

The chain uses TRBV7-6 and TRBJ1-3; TRBD1 matches at 8 bases. This CDR3 region has 17 residues. The ends lost 6 bases at V and 1 base at J; junction bases unmatched: 11. Germline V gene lookup returns CDR1 SGHVS and CDR2 FNYEAQ. The CDR3 DNA sequence: TGTGCCAGCAGTCGCGGACAGGGCTTGACATCTGGAAACACCATATATTTT. Translating gives CASSRGQGLTSGNTIYF.

The rearrangement links TRBV11-2 to TRBJ2-7, with D possibly TRBD1 on 6 matching bases. Germline CDR1 and CDR2: SGHAT and FQNNGV. The CDR3 covers 13 residues. V dropped 0 bases and J dropped 7 bases, with 10 bases sitting between them. As DNA, the CDR3 is TGTGCCAGCAGCTTAGATCTTACAGGGGAGCAGTACTTC. Its protein product is CASSLDLTGEQYF. The variable domain in full, with the rest retrieved from reference TRBV11-2 and TRBJ2-7, is EAGVAQSPRYKIIEKRQSVAFWCNPISGHATLYWYQQILGQGPKLLIQFQNNGVVDDSQLPKDRFSAERLKGVDSTLKIQPAKLEDSAVYLCASSLDLTGEQYFGPGTRLTVT.

The chain employs TRBV6-5 and TRBJ2-1; 9 bases match TRBD2. The CDR3 is made up of 14 amino acids. Germline values: CDR1 MNHEY, CDR2 SVGAGI. The trim removed 5 bases at V and 7 bases at J, leaving 6 bases unmatched. Here the CDR3 reads CASSAWREGNEQFF. The CDR3 DNA sequence: TGTGCCAGCAGTGCGTGGCGGGAGGGTAATGAGCAGTTCTTC.

This chain connects TRBV6-5 to TRBJ2-7; 7 nucleotides line up with TRBD1. The V gene's germline CDR1 is MNHEY and CDR2 SVGAGI. After removal of 6 bases from V and 6 bases from J, the junction contained 8 bases not matched to a gene. The CDR3 has 13 amino acids. The CDR3 loop is CASRSQGVGEQYF. The CDR3, as DNA: TGTGCCAGCAGATCCCAGGGGGTCGGCGAGCAGTACTTC.

The chain combines TRBV27 with TRBJ2-7; tentative D call: TRBD1 (6 bases). Germline CDR1 MNHEY, CDR2 SMNVEV (reference sequence). The CDR3 has 14 amino acids. Trimming removed 5 bases from V and 6 bases from J, with 17 bases in between. The CDR3 sequence is CASSPKATGFEQYF. The CDR3 region has the DNA TGTGCCAGCAGTCCTAAGGCCACAGGGTTCGAGCAGTACTTC.

The chain has TRBV2 and TRBJ2-1, with a possible D match to TRBD2 (7 bases). Looked up from germline, CDR1 is SNHLY and CDR2 is FYNNEI. V was clipped by 9 bases and J by 10 bases, with 31 bases between them. The CDR3 length is 17 residues. CDR3 DNA sequence: TGTGCCAGTGTAGGGGGTCGGGACTATACAATTCGTAGCGAGCAGTTCTTC. It is translated as CASVGGRDYTIRSEQFF.

The chain combines TRBV7-3 with TRBJ1-2; D possibly corresponds to TRBD1 (5 bases). The V end was cut by 5 bases, the J end by 6 bases, with 16 bases between. This CDR3 region has 14 residues. CDR1 and CDR2 (germline): SGHTA, FQGTGA. CDR3 protein: CASSGGHPGDGYTF. DNA for the CDR3: TGTGCCAGCAGCGGCGGACACCCTGGGGATGGCTACACCTTC.